Listed below are T cell receptor beta chains from one sample, sequenced in a study of blood T cell repertoires in COVID-19. Sequenced by immunoSEQ multiplex PCR; TCRdb stores in-frame clones only, minus some. The data show about 280,000 clones, 88% seen once. The sequenced sample consisted of peripheral blood. The receptor source for this set is a man aged 18 to 30 with active or convalescent COVID-19. Each CDR3 is given with its conserved first and last residue. D genes are given only for firm matches. Some rows mark clone size as missing; the rest say once, few, many or name a class of expanded clone.

cdr3_nt	cdr3_aa	j_call	d_call	clone_size	v_call
TGTGCCAGCAGCCGAGGGGGGGGACATACAGAGACCCAGTACTTC	CASSRGGGHTETQYF	TRBJ2-5	-	-	TRBV11-3
TGTGCCAGCAGTCCCGCACCCCTCCACTTT	CASSPAPLHF	TRBJ1-6	-	once	TRBV2
TGTGCCAGCCGCCGGGACTTCTACAATGAGCAGTTCTTC	CASRRDFYNEQFF	TRBJ2-1	-	-	TRBV21-1
TGCACCAGCAGCCAAGATAGAAACGATACGTTGGAGCAGTACTTC	CTSSQDRNDTLEQYF	TRBJ2-7	-	once	TRBV1
TGTGCCAGTAGCGCTGCCCTAGCGGGGGGGTCAGACGAGCAGTACTTC	CASSAALAGGSDEQYF	TRBJ2-7	TRBD2	-	TRBV19
TGTGCCAGCAGCTTGGCCGTTAGCAGAAATAATGGCTACACCTTC	CASSLAVSRNNGYTF	TRBJ1-2	-	few	TRBV5-4
TGTGCCAGCAGTTTTCAAGCTAGCGGGGAGGATGAGCAGTTCTTC	CASSFQASGEDEQFF	TRBJ2-1	TRBD2	-	TRBV27
TGTGCCAGCAGTGAATTAGGGGAGCTGTTTTTT	CASSELGELFF	TRBJ2-2	-	-	TRBV2
TGTGCCAGCTCACCCGCAGGACAGGGTATCTCCTACGAGCAGTACTTC	CASSPAGQGISYEQYF	TRBJ2-7	TRBD1	-	TRBV18
TGTGCCAGCAGTTTCCCAGGGGGCGAGCAGTACTTC	CASSFPGGEQYF	TRBJ2-7	TRBD1	-	TRBV27
TGTGCCATCAGCCCGACAGGGAATGGCTACACCTTC	CAISPTGNGYTF	TRBJ1-2	TRBD1	once	TRBV10-3
TGTGCCAGCAGTGTATTCTCGGGGCAGGGGCTCACCGGGGAGCTGTTTTTT	CASSVFSGQGLTGELFF	TRBJ2-2	-	-	TRBV25-1
TGTGCCAGCAGCTTAGTTCTAGCGGGGGGATCTAGCACAGATACGCAGTATTTT	CASSLVLAGGSSTDTQYF	TRBJ2-3	TRBD2	-	TRBV7-2
TGCGCCAGCAGTGAGGACAGAGAGACAACTAATGAAAAACTGTTTTTT	CASSEDRETTNEKLFF	TRBJ1-4	-	-	TRBV10-1
TGTGCCACCAGCAGATTTCCGGGACAGCGATCCTACGAGCAGTACTTC	CATSRFPGQRSYEQYF	TRBJ2-7	TRBD1	few	TRBV15
TGTGCCAGCAGCCTAGGGGCGGGGGGTAATCAGCCCCAGCATTTT	CASSLGAGGNQPQHF	TRBJ1-5	-	-	TRBV11-2
TGTGCCAGCAGTTACTATGAAGGGGGTACGCAGTATTTT	CASSYYEGGTQYF	TRBJ2-3	-	-	TRBV6-2/TRBV6-3
TGTGCCAGCAGTTCCCGACTAGCGGGGGAGATAGAGACCCAGTACTTC	CASSSRLAGEIETQYF	TRBJ2-5	TRBD2	once	TRBV28
TGCAGTGTCGGGGGAACGCAGTATTTT	CSVGGTQYF	TRBJ2-3	-	-	TRBV20-1
TGTGCCACCAGTGATCCCTCGGACAGGGAAAGGGATCAGCCCCAGCATTTT	CATSDPSDRERDQPQHF	TRBJ1-5	TRBD1	-	TRBV24-1
TGCAGCGTTGAAAGCGCCGGGGTTCCAGATACGCAGTATTTT	CSVESAGVPDTQYF	TRBJ2-3	-	-	TRBV29-1
TGCGCCAGCAGCCAGGGACATGAGGATAATGAAAAACTGTTTTTT	CASSQGHEDNEKLFF	TRBJ1-4	-	-	TRBV4-1
TGTGCCAGCAGTGAAAAGTCGGGGTCTATTAGCAATCAGCCCCAGCATTTT	CASSEKSGSISNQPQHF	TRBJ1-5	-	-	TRBV6-1
TGTGCGGTCCAGGGGAACACCGGGGAGCTGTTTTTT	CAVQGNTGELFF	TRBJ2-2	-	-	TRBV19
TGCGCCAGCAGCCAGAGAGCGGGGGGTTATAGCACAGATACGCAGTATTTT	CASSQRAGGYSTDTQYF	TRBJ2-3	TRBD2	-	TRBV4-3
TGTGCCAGCAGCACTAGCGGGGTAATCAGTAGCACAGATACGCAGTATTTT	CASSTSGVISSTDTQYF	TRBJ2-3	TRBD2	-	TRBV6-2/TRBV6-3
TGTGCCAGTAGTGTGCTCGTCGGTGAGCAGTTCTTC	CASSVLVGEQFF	TRBJ2-1	-	-	TRBV19
TGCGCCAGCAGCCAAGCGGGGACAGGCCACGATCTACATAATTCACCCCTCCACTTT	CASSQAGTGHDLHNSPLHF	TRBJ1-6	TRBD1	-	TRBV4-3
TGCGCCAGCAGCCGATGGGGGGGTGAGCAGTTCTTC	CASSRWGGEQFF	TRBJ2-1	TRBD2	-	TRBV4-3
TGTGCCAGCAGCCCGGGGGGGGGCGCGGGTTCACCCCTCCACTTT	CASSPGGGAGSPLHF	TRBJ1-6	-	-	TRBV6-5
TGTGCCAGCAGCCAAGGGACAGCGACCTCCTACGAGCAGTACTTC	CASSQGTATSYEQYF	TRBJ2-7	TRBD1	-	TRBV2
TGCGCCAGCAGCCCGCAGATAAGCGGGGGGGCGAGGACCGGGGAGCTGTTTTTT	CASSPQISGGARTGELFF	TRBJ2-2	TRBD2	few	TRBV5-1
TGTGCTAGTGGTTTGGGAACCCCGGGTCAGCCCCAGCATTTT	CASGLGTPGQPQHF	TRBJ1-5	-	once	TRBV12-5
TGTGCCAGCAGCCCCGGGGGAAGGAGCACTGAAGCTTTCTTT	CASSPGGRSTEAFF	TRBJ1-1	-	-	TRBV4-2
TGTGCCAGCTCGACTCGGGTGGGGGAGCTGTTTTTT	CASSTRVGELFF	TRBJ2-2	-	-	TRBV25-1
TGTGCCAGCTCACCGCAGGGGACCTACGAGCAGTACTTC	CASSPQGTYEQYF	TRBJ2-7	-	-	TRBV18
TGTGCCAGTCAGCGTATATACGAGCAGTACTTC	CASQRIYEQYF	TRBJ2-7	-	-	TRBV19
TGTGCCAGTCTCGGGACAGGGCTCTCCTACAATGAGCAGTTCTTC	CASLGTGLSYNEQFF	TRBJ2-1	TRBD1	-	TRBV19
TGTGCCAGCAGTGACGGGGCAGGGAGCACAGATACGCAGTATTTT	CASSDGAGSTDTQYF	TRBJ2-3	-	once	TRBV6-4
TGTGCCAGCAGTAGCTGGACAGGGAAGTTCCACGAGCAGTACTTC	CASSSWTGKFHEQYF	TRBJ2-7	TRBD1	-	TRBV7-9
TGTGCCAGCAGTCAGGGGCGCAATTCACCCCTCCACTTT	CASSQGRNSPLHF	TRBJ1-6	-	-	TRBV6-5
TGTGCCATCTCCGGGACTAGCGGGGGGGCCGTCTACGAGCAGTACTTC	CAISGTSGGAVYEQYF	TRBJ2-7	TRBD2	-	TRBV10-3
TGTGCCAGCAGGGCTGACAGGGCTCCCAATCAGCCCCAGCATTTT	CASRADRAPNQPQHF	TRBJ1-5	TRBD1	-	TRBV6-5
TGTGCCAGCAGCCTGGGCAGGCACTACGAGCAGTACTTC	CASSLGRHYEQYF	TRBJ2-7	-	-	TRBV27
TGTGCCAGCTCCAGAGTGGGACAGGGGCCGGGGGGCCAAGAGACCCAGTACTTC	CASSRVGQGPGGQETQYF	TRBJ2-5	TRBD1	-	TRBV27
TGCGCCAGCAGCCAATACAGGGGAGGCTCCTACGAGCAGTACTTC	CASSQYRGGSYEQYF	TRBJ2-7	-	-	TRBV4-3
TGTGCCACCCAGGGGCCGGGTAACTATGGCTACACCTTC	CATQGPGNYGYTF	TRBJ1-2	-	-	TRBV24-1